Listed below are T cell receptor beta chains from one sample, sequenced in a study of T cell responses to AZD1222 COVID-19 vaccine. The method was immunoSEQ multiplex PCR; TCRdb's version includes in-frame clones alone and lacks a portion of them. The profile shows tens of thousands of clones, roughly 84% of them singletons. The material sequenced was peripheral blood, taken 28 days after the second AZD1222 dose. These TCRs come from an adult who received the AZD1222 COVID-19 vaccine. Both conserved end residues are part of each CDR3.

TRBV7-2	TRBJ2-7	CASSRDTGAYEQYF
TRBV10-3	TRBJ2-1	CAISESGLPTNEQFF
TRBV27	TRBJ1-4	CASSLLTNEKLFF
TRBV28	TRBJ1-3	CASSRGYSGNTIYF
TRBV27	TRBJ1-5	CASRIDIYQPQHF
TRBV6-1	TRBJ1-5	CASREGGNQPQHF
TRBV18	TRBJ1-2	CASSPGGGNYGYTF
TRBV6-5	TRBJ1-1	CASRSTGVNTEAFF
TRBV4-2	TRBJ2-5	CASSQGTSGGVETQYF
TRBV11-2	TRBJ2-7	CASSLGQPSYEQYF
TRBV28	TRBJ1-5	CASSPPSNQPQHF
TRBV7-9	TRBJ2-1	CASSPTGTSYNEQFF
TRBV6-2/TRBV6-3	TRBJ2-3	CASSKEVPSTDTQYF
TRBV20-1	TRBJ2-3	CSAGDLDTQYF
TRBV11-1	TRBJ2-7	CASSPETGPLYEQYF
TRBV7-2	TRBJ2-6	CASSLRSSGANVLTF
TRBV3-1/TRBV3-2	TRBJ1-2	CASSPTGGTYGYTF
TRBV4-2	TRBJ2-3	CASSQGGGQGIDTQYF
TRBV7-3	TRBJ2-3	CASSPSRQLADTQYF
TRBV5-4	TRBJ1-6	CASSLERNSPLHF
TRBV5-8	TRBJ1-3	CASSFRYTIYF
TRBV4-1	TRBJ1-5	CASSHDRGFGNQPQHF
TRBV7-9	TRBJ1-6	CASSGRWLNSPLHF
TRBV14	TRBJ1-1	CASSQEKGGAEAFF
TRBV30	TRBJ2-5	CAWSGLAGGETQYF
TRBV28	TRBJ1-2	CASSLWDRARGYTF
TRBV30	TRBJ1-5	CAWGGDGNQPQHF
TRBV3-1/TRBV3-2	TRBJ1-5	CASSRTGQPQHF
TRBV4-1	TRBJ1-3	CASSQRTLSGNTIYF
TRBV7-2	TRBJ1-4	CASSARRGEKLFF
TRBV19	TRBJ2-7	CASSVDAAQPEQYF
TRBV5-1	TRBJ2-1	CASSLEQAGGYNEQFF